This T cell receptor beta chain was identified in a study of cytomegalovirus exposure and HLA in healthy donors. Study-wide background: Inside one of the first data releases sat around 77 million unique TCRs taken from HLA-typed donors.

V trimming: 4 bases; J trimming: 4 bases; junction bases outside the gene matches: 6. Germline V gene lookup returns CDR1 SGHNT and CDR2 YYREEE (reference sequence). This CDR3 has 16 residues. PCR employed 60 Vbeta and 13 Jbeta primers. TCRdb's table, derived via immunoSEQ multiplex PCR, lists solely in-frame clones and lacks some. This table has more than 150,000 clones, 79% appearing once. Whole-study results and caveats: Within the data, a cluster of highly shared sequence variants was likely a sequencing artifact.

In regard to this clone: Antigen: not known.

Sequenced input: PBMCs. The V gene is TRBV5-4, the J gene TRBJ2-3, with 13 positions matching TRBD2. This TCR derives from a girl aged 10-17 years in good health and CMV-seropositive. CDR3 sequence (DNA): TGTGCCAGCAGCACTGGACTAGCGGGGGTGGCAGATACGCAGTATTTT. Translation gives CASSTGLAGVADTQYF. Full variable domain (remainder filled in from reference TRBV5-4 and TRBJ2-3): ETGVTQSPTHLIKTRGQQVTLRCSSQSGHNTVSWYQQALGQGPQFIFQYYREEENGRGNFPPRFSGLQFPNYSSELNVNALELDDSALYLCASSTGLAGVADTQYFGPGTRLTVL.